Sequencing of this T cell receptor beta chain was carried out in a study of shared clonotypes between healthy human individuals. Overall study: Used for every donor were three CD4 naive, three CD4 memory, two CD8 naive and one CD8 memory plate.

Between the trimmed V and J ends, which lost 4 bases and 2 bases, there was a span of 24 bases. The V gene's germline CDR1 is GTSNPN and CDR2 SVGIG (reference sequence). CDR3 size: 18 residues. The protocol was immunoSEQ multiplex PCR, while the TCRdb copy is restricted to in-frame clones and leaves out a portion. The sample shows about 960,000 clones, about three quarters of them seen only once. Only Caucasian adults living in Nashville, Tennessee served as donors. The TCR was taken from a man between 18 and 35 years old in good health. Specimen: memory CD4+ T cells sorted from blood. The sample's subset: CD45RA-negative fraction. The V and J genes are TRBV30 and TRBJ1-3, with D possibly matching TRBD1 (6 bases). The CDR3: CAWNVDPSLSGAGNTIYF. In nucleotides, the CDR3 is TGTGCCTGGAACGTGGACCCTAGTTTATCAGGGGCTGGAAACACCATATATTTT.